This TCR beta chain derives from a study of radiation and T cells in renal cell carcinoma. Profiling relied on immunoSEQ multiplex PCR, and the TCRdb table lists in-frame clones only, not all of them. The table includes about 86,000 clones, approximately 80% detected once. Indicated time point: blood 4 weeks post-SBRT, at nephrectomy. Treatment given: 15 Gy SBRT to primary tumor, nephrectomy 4 weeks later. Germline values: CDR1 MNHEY, CDR2 SMNVEV (reference sequence). V lost 1 base and J 0 bases, leaving 3 bases between the germline ends. The CDR3 totals 13 residues. The rearrangement uses TRBV27 and TRBJ1-1; D remains unclear. The source is a man between 50 and 59 years old with renal cell carcinoma. The sample was blood, taken from a patient whose treatment included radiotherapy and nephrectomy. The CDR3 spells CASSLYMNTEAFF. The CDR3 coding sequence is TGTGCCAGCAGTTTATACATGAACACTGAAGCTTTCTTT.